The count of the clone carrying this TCR beta chain is one. This entry is derived from a study of blood T cell repertoires in COVID-19. TCRdb keeps only in-frame clones here, not all; method: immunoSEQ multiplex PCR. This table has 140,000 to 150,000 clones, over 70% appearing once. The trim removed 3 bases at V and 0 bases at J, leaving 1 base unmatched. The CDR3 runs to 15 residues. Germline CDR1 is SGHTA and CDR2 is FQGTGA. This TCR was sampled from a woman in her forties or fifties with acute or convalescent COVID-19. Material: peripheral blood. J is TRBJ2-1 and V is TRBV7-3; the match to TRBD2 covers 8 bases. CDR3 in amino acids: CASSFSGNSYNEQFF. CDR3 nucleotides: TGTGCCAGCAGCTTTAGCGGGAACTCCTACAATGAGCAGTTCTTC. The whole variable domain, remainder taken from reference TRBV7-3 and TRBJ2-1, is GAGVSQTPSNKVTEKGKYVELRCDPISGHTALYWYRQSLGQGPEFLIYFQGTGAADDSGLPNDRFFAVRPEGSVSTLKIQRTERGDSAVYLCASSFSGNSYNEQFFGPGTRLTVL.